This T cell receptor beta chain was recovered during a study of OX40 agonist ivuxolimab in advanced cancers. V was shortened by 7 bases and J by 2 bases, with 9 bases between the two germline ends. Per germline, CDR1 SQVTM and CDR2 ANQGSEA. The CDR3 is 12 amino acids. The repertoire was sequenced with immunoSEQ multiplex PCR; TCRdb's copy has only in-frame clones and lacks some. The sample has tens of thousands of clones, more than 80% seen once. This receptor was taken from an adult with an advanced solid tumor such as melanoma, head and neck, liver or kidney cancer. The rearrangement uses TRBV29-1 and TRBJ2-1; D is uncertain. This sample comprised CD4+ or CD8+ T cells sorted from blood, obtained in a trial of the OX40 agonist ivuxolimab. The CDR3 protein is CSADRTYNEQFF. CDR3 coding DNA: TGCAGCGCCGACCGAACCTACAATGAGCAGTTCTTC.